This TCR beta chain was documented in a study of T cells in Graves' hyperthyroidism and ophthalmopathy. Study details: Peripheral blood was taken when the disease was first diagnosed, before any treatment began.

Amplified TCR beta CDR3 regions came from RNA transcripts. The HTBI primer set drove a first-round RT-PCR of the TCR CDR3. From the multiplex PCR reads, TCRdb called clonotypes with MiXCR, one entry per CDR3 protein. The table shows 640,000 or so distinct CDR3 sequences, with under 15% occurring only once. The CDR3 totals 14 residues. Unmatched junction bases numbered 6, after V lost 4 bases and J lost 3 bases. Looked up from germline, CDR1 is MNHNS and CDR2 is SASEGT. The origin of this receptor is a middle-aged woman with Graves' ophthalmopathy. Material for sequencing was blood. The V gene is TRBV6-1, the J gene TRBJ2-7, with 7 bases fitting TRBD1. CDR3 amino acids: CASSGDSLIYEQYF. For the CDR3, the DNA is TGTGCCAGCAGTGGGGACAGCCTCATCTACGAGCAGTACTTC.